The 18 T cell receptor beta chains below all came from one sample that was sequenced in a study of blood T cell repertoires in COVID-19 (dated by TCRdb to the early 2020s). Libraries were built with the immunoSEQ multiplex PCR assay. This immuneACCESS table, as held by TCRdb, lists in-frame sequences with V and J called but not all clones. Of the missing ones, under half trace to an unresolved V gene in checked studies; the others have no known cause. The sample includes approximately 140,000 clones, with approximately 80% observed a single time. The ten most abundant clones make up about 3.1% of the sample. Sequencing used peripheral blood. The receptors were gathered from a middle-aged woman with active or convalescent COVID-19.

V is TRBV9 and J is TRBJ2-1; 8 bases line up with TRBD2. The length of the CDR3 is 17 residues. Trimming at V came to 0 bases and at J to 7 bases, leaving 12 bases not matched to a gene. Germline V gives CDR1 SGDLS, CDR2 YYNGEE. The CDR3 nucleotides read TGTGCCAGCAGCGTAGTTGGCGCGGGGACTAGAGTGAATGAGCAGTTCTTC. This sequence encodes CASSVVGAGTRVNEQFF. Supplemented by reference TRBV9 and TRBJ2-1, the full variable domain reads DSGVTQTPKHLITATGQRVTLRCSPRSGDLSVYWYQQSLDQGLQFLIQYYNGEERAKGNILERFSAQQFPDLHSELNLSSLELGDSALYFCASSVVGAGTRVNEQFFGPGTRLTVL.

This chain connects TRBV6-5 to TRBJ1-2; 9 bases agree with TRBD1. The germline CDR1 and CDR2 sequences are MNHEY and SVGAGI. Germline trimming cut 7 bases from V and 4 bases from J; bases unmatched to any gene: 10. CDR3 length equals 15 residues. CDR3 sequence (DNA): TGTGCCAGCAACACACCCGGACAGGGGAGCTATGGCTACACCTTC. Protein sequence: CASNTPGQGSYGYTF.

The J gene is TRBJ2-7, the V gene TRBV28, with D uncertain. From germline, CDR1 is MDHEN and CDR2 SYDVKM. The CDR3 totals 14 residues. Trimming shortened V by 10 bases and J by 3 bases, and 19 bases separated the two germline ends. As DNA, the CDR3 is TGTGCCACCCGGTTTGCCGCCTCGCTCTACGAGCAGTACTTC. Translating gives CATRFAASLYEQYF.

This clone has a handful of counts. The V gene is TRBV20-1, the J gene TRBJ1-5, with D unclear. V was clipped by 3 bases and J by 7 bases, with 16 bases between them. Germline-derived CDR1 and CDR2 are DFQATT and SNEGSKA (reference sequence). There are 14 residues in the CDR3. The CDR3 DNA follows: TGCAGTGCTAGTCACGAAGGAGTTGGCCAGCCCCAGCATTTT. Protein: CSASHEGVGQPQHF.

The rearrangement joins TRBV27 to TRBJ2-7; 10 bases line up with TRBD1. Germline-derived CDR1 and CDR2 are MNHEY and SMNVEV (reference sequence). After removal of 6 bases from V and 7 bases from J, the junction contained 3 bases not matched to a gene. The CDR3 consists of 12 residues. The CDR3 DNA reads TGTGCCAGCAGAGGACAGGGGGGAGAGCAGTACTTC. Amino acid sequence: CASRGQGGEQYF.

The J gene is TRBJ1-2, the V gene TRBV27; 8 nucleotides line up with TRBD1. This CDR3 is built from 15 residues. Germline CDR1 MNHEY, CDR2 SMNVEV (reference sequence). V lost 3 bases to trimming and J lost 4 bases; unmatched junction nucleotides: 7. The CDR3 DNA is TGTGCCAGCAGTTTTGGCAGGGGGCCCGGCTATGGCTACACCTTC. It codes for CASSFGRGPGYGYTF.

On this clone itself: At one end, the junction sequence differs from germline, possibly due to a read error. This chain joins TRBV12-3 or TRBV12-4 and TRBJ1-1; D unresolved. CDR3 length: 8 residues. CDR3 coding DNA: TGTGCCAGCAGTTCGAGGGCCTTT. Its translation is CASSSRAF.

The chain uses TRBV27 and TRBJ2-6; D is unclear. The CDR3 contains 13 residues. With 7 bases removed from V and 12 bases from J, the gap between germline ends came to 16 bases. Germline lookup yields CDR1 MNHEY and CDR2 SMNVEV (reference sequence). The DNA of the CDR3 is TGTGCCAGCACCTTGAAAGTTTCGGGCGTCCTGACTTTC. Encoded protein: CASTLKVSGVLTF.

The chain carries TRBV6-6 and TRBJ1-4; a possible D gene is TRBD1 (6 bases). Trimming took off 4 bases at V and 14 bases at J, with 17 bases between the two ends. The CDR3 spans 13 residues. Per the germline V gene, CDR1 is MNHNY and CDR2 is SVGAGI (reference sequence). The CDR3 spells CASSSQPGGRLFF. The CDR3 DNA reads TGTGCCAGCAGTTCCCAACCGGGGGGGCGGCTGTTTTTT.

The V gene is TRBV6-5, the J gene TRBJ2-7, with TRBD1 matching 7 bases. This CDR3 region has 15 residues. The germline gives CDR1 MNHEY, CDR2 SVGAGI. Losses at the gene ends were 6 bases for V and 6 bases for J; bases not matched to a gene: 14. Here the CDR3 reads CASRSQVTGLGEQYF. Written as DNA, the CDR3 is TGTGCCAGCAGGAGTCAGGTGACAGGGCTTGGCGAGCAGTACTTC.

This chain links TRBV7-6 with TRBJ2-6; the D is unclear. This CDR3 is built from 17 residues. V dropped 1 base and J dropped 0 bases, with 10 bases sitting between them. From germline, CDR1 is SGHVS and CDR2 FNYEAQ. The CDR3 loop is CASSLGVASSGANVLTF. DNA of the CDR3: TGTGCCAGCAGCTTAGGTGTCGCCAGCTCTGGGGCCAACGTCCTGACTTTC.

To note about this clone: One junction end does not reproduce the germline sequence, and a read error may be involved. V usage is TRBV18 and J usage is TRBJ1-2; unclear D gene. The CDR3 length is 13 residues. Germline CDR1 and CDR2: KGHSH and LQKENI. The CDR3 DNA reads as TGTGCCAGCTCACCGGCACAGAACTTTGGCTACACCTTC. Translation: CASSPAQNFGYTF.

This rearrangement joins TRBV6-2 or TRBV6-3 to TRBJ1-1; TRBD1 is a possible D gene (6 bases). The CDR3 contains 13 residues. The germline gives CDR1 MNHEY, CDR2 SVGEGT. V was clipped by 0 bases and J by 9 bases, with 11 bases between them. The CDR3 nucleotides read TGTGCCAGCAGTTACTCGGGGGCGCCTAAAGCTTTCTTT. This codes for CASSYSGAPKAFF.

CDR3 sequence (DNA): TGTGCCAGCTCACCCCCAGGACAGGGGAGAGGAGAAAAACTGTTTTTT. It codes for CASSPPGQGRGEKLFF. The chain links TRBV18 to TRBJ1-4, with 9 bases matching TRBD1. Germline CDR1 and CDR2: KGHSH and LQKENI. The junction had 10 bases not matched to a gene; V was cut back by 3 bases and J by 8 bases. The CDR3 runs 16 residues. Supplemented by reference TRBV18 and TRBJ1-4, the full variable domain reads NAGVMQNPRHLVRRRGQEARLRCSPMKGHSHVYWYRQLPEEGLKFMVYLQKENIIDESGMPKERFSAEFPKEGPSILRIQQVVRGDSAAYFCASSPPGQGRGEKLFFGSGTQLSVL.

The chain uses TRBV5-1 and TRBJ2-7; a possible D gene is TRBD1 (5 bases). V dropped 2 bases and J dropped 0 bases, with 12 bases sitting between them. The CDR3 spans 15 residues. Germline assignment: CDR1 SGHRS and CDR2 YFSETQ. The CDR3 region has the DNA TGCGCCAGCAGCTTCGAAGGGGTCCACTCCTACGAGCAGTACTTC. Translating gives CASSFEGVHSYEQYF.

This chain uses TRBV5-1 with TRBJ2-1, with 16 bases lining up with TRBD2. In germline, CDR1 is SGHRS, CDR2 YFSETQ. This CDR3 region has 18 residues. V shed 4 bases, J shed 4 bases, and the junction held 8 bases outside the gene matches. The DNA for the CDR3 is TGCGCCAGCAGCGGGGGGACTAGCGGGAGGGCCGGGTACAATGAGCAGTTCTTC. It translates to CASSGGTSGRAGYNEQFF.

J is TRBJ2-7 and V is TRBV5-8; 7 positions match TRBD1. Germline V lookup: CDR1 SGHTS, CDR2 YDEGEE. CDR3 length equals 15 residues. V lost 4 bases, J lost 0 bases, and 7 bases stayed unmatched. As DNA, the CDR3 is TGTGCCAGCAGCCCGTGGGGACAGAGCTCCTACGAGCAGTACTTC. Protein: CASSPWGQSSYEQYF.

V usage is TRBV5-4 and J usage is TRBJ1-2; maybe TRBD1 (5 bases). Germline values: CDR1 SGHNT, CDR2 YYREEE (reference sequence). V was shortened by 4 bases and J by 4 bases, with 14 bases between the two germline ends. CDR3 length: 14 amino acids. CDR3 in amino acids: CASSPGRGSYGYTF. The CDR3 nucleotides are TGTGCCAGCAGCCCCGGGAGGGGATCCTATGGCTACACCTTC.